A selection of T cell receptor beta chains follows, all from one sample in a study of T cell responses to AZD1222 COVID-19 vaccine. This table comes from immunoSEQ multiplex PCR, and its TCRdb copy is limited to in-frame clones, with some not included. Of about 200,000 clones detected, approximately 92% appear once; the ten largest clones hold about 4%. Source: peripheral blood, taken 28 days after the second dose of the MenACWY control vaccine. These receptors came from an adult who received the MenACWY meningococcal vaccine as a control. Each CDR3 is given with its conserved first and last residue. A D gene is named only where the DNA matches it firmly. Size values are once, few and many counts, or a class for expanded clones, and some rows have none.

D: .
size: .
V: TRBV30
J: TRBJ1-2
DNA: TGTGCCTGGAGTGTACGGGGACTCTATGGCTACACCTTC
CDR3: CAWSVRGLYGYTF

D: .
size: .
V: TRBV4-3
J: TRBJ1-4
DNA: TGCGCCAGCAGCCAAGAGGGGGCGGCAACACGGGGGAAACTGTTTTTT
CDR3: CASSQEGAATRGKLFF

D: .
size: .
V: TRBV16
J: TRBJ1-1
DNA: TGTGCCAGCAGCCAATCCCCTGAAGCTTTCTTT
CDR3: CASSQSPEAFF

D: TRBD1
size: once
V: TRBV19
J: TRBJ2-5
DNA: TGTGCCAGTAGATTTGACAGGGGACAAGAGACCCAGTACTTC
CDR3: CASRFDRGQETQYF

D: TRBD1
size: .
V: TRBV7-3
J: TRBJ2-2
DNA: TGTGCCAGCAGCCCGGGACAGGTCGGGGAGCTGTTTTTT
CDR3: CASSPGQVGELFF

D: .
size: .
V: TRBV19
J: TRBJ2-1
DNA: TGTGCCAGTAGTATAGATCGGGGACTTGAGCAGTTCTTC
CDR3: CASSIDRGLEQFF

D: TRBD1
size: .
V: TRBV19
J: TRBJ1-5
DNA: TGTGCCAGTAGTGGACAGGGGGCGCGGCGCAATCAGCCCCAGCATTTT
CDR3: CASSGQGARRNQPQHF

D: TRBD1
size: .
V: TRBV6-5
J: TRBJ2-7
DNA: TGTGCCAGCAGTTACTCGGGACAGGGCTACGAGCAGTACTTC
CDR3: CASSYSGQGYEQYF

D: TRBD1
size: .
V: TRBV28
J: TRBJ2-3
DNA: TGTGCCAGTAAAACAGGGGGCCAAAGCACAGATACGCAGTATTTT
CDR3: CASKTGGQSTDTQYF

D: .
size: .
V: TRBV6-5
J: TRBJ1-1
DNA: TGTGCCAGCAGCCCCCCGAAGAGCACTGAAGCTTTCTTT
CDR3: CASSPPKSTEAFF

D: .
size: .
V: TRBV28
J: TRBJ2-7
DNA: TGTGCCAGTTTTTCCGGCGGCTACGAGCAGTACTTC
CDR3: CASFSGGYEQYF

D: TRBD2
size: .
V: TRBV4-2
J: TRBJ2-2
DNA: TGTGCCAGCAGCCAAGGGGTGGGACTAGCGGGAGCGCACGGGGAGCTGTTTTTT
CDR3: CASSQGVGLAGAHGELFF

D: .
size: .
V: TRBV19
J: TRBJ1-4
DNA: TGTGCCACTCGCATAGCGGAAAAACTGTTTTTT
CDR3: CATRIAEKLFF

D: TRBD1
size: .
V: TRBV5-1
J: TRBJ1-6
DNA: TGCGCCAGCAGCGAGGGACAGGGGATGAATTCACCCCTCCACTTT
CDR3: CASSEGQGMNSPLHF

D: TRBD1
size: once
V: TRBV28
J: TRBJ1-4
DNA: TGTGCCAGCAGTCCCCAGCGACAGGGTACTAATGAAAAACTGTTTTTT
CDR3: CASSPQRQGTNEKLFF

D: .
size: .
V: TRBV11-2
J: TRBJ2-2
DNA: TGTGCCAGCATCAAGACTCGCCTCACTACCGGGGAGCTGTTTTTT
CDR3: CASIKTRLTTGELFF

D: .
size: .
V: TRBV10-3
J: TRBJ1-3
DNA: TGTGCCATCAAAACATCAACGTACACCTCTGGAAACACCATATATTTT
CDR3: CAIKTSTYTSGNTIYF

D: .
size: .
V: TRBV7-3
J: TRBJ2-2
DNA: TGTGCCAGCAGGGGCGGTTTTAACACCGGGGAGCTGTTTTTT
CDR3: CASRGGFNTGELFF

D: .
size: .
V: TRBV19
J: TRBJ2-5
DNA: TGTGCCAGTAGTTACAGCCAAGAGACCCAGTACTTC
CDR3: CASSYSQETQYF

D: .
size: .
V: TRBV20-1
J: TRBJ2-3
DNA: TGCAGTGCTAGTTGGGGCACAGATACGCAGTATTTT
CDR3: CSASWGTDTQYF

D: TRBD2
size: .
V: TRBV7-9
J: TRBJ2-1
DNA: TGTGCCAGCAGCTTAGCCCTAGCGGGAGGGGGTGAGCAGTTCTTC
CDR3: CASSLALAGGGEQFF

D: TRBD2
size: .
V: TRBV6-1
J: TRBJ2-2
DNA: TGTGCCAGCAGGATAGCGGGAGGGCGAACCGGGGAGCTGTTTTTT
CDR3: CASRIAGGRTGELFF

D: TRBD1
size: .
V: TRBV19
J: TRBJ1-5
DNA: TGTGCCAGTACGAAAGGGACAGGGATTTGGAGCAATCAGCCCCAGCATTTT
CDR3: CASTKGTGIWSNQPQHF